Sequencing of this T cell receptor (beta chain) was carried out in a study of siplizumab effects on memory and regulatory T cells. Findings and limits, study-wide: Siplizumab gave mappable alloreactive CD4+ clones an average Treg-derived fraction of under 75%, against roughly 29% in controls.

Per-sample assaying covered 80,000 to 100,000 TCR templates. The method was immunoSEQ multiplex PCR; TCRdb's version includes in-frame clones alone and lacks a portion of them. The sample includes approximately 100,000 clones, around 95% of them seen just once. The CDR3 loop spans 15 amino acids. Germline CDR1 is MNHEY and CDR2 is SVGAGI. Worth noting for this clone: Its antigen is currently unknown. The junction does not match germline at one end; this may be a read error.

The origin of this receptor is a human donor in good health. The rearrangement uses TRBV6-5 and TRBJ2-6; D is tentatively TRBD1 or TRBD2 (5 bases each). Sequenced input: non-Treg CD4+ T cells sorted from blood. The CDR3 is CASSRAVAGASVLTF. CDR3 bases: TGTGCCAGCAGTCGCGCGGTAGCCGGGGCCAGCGTCCTGACTTTC.